These 23 T cell receptor beta chains were all obtained from the same sample, sequenced in a study of shared clonotypes between healthy human individuals. Only in-frame clones appear in the TCRdb table, and some are missing; sequencing was by immunoSEQ multiplex PCR. This table holds over a million clones, roughly 95% found once. Input material: naive CD4+ T cells sorted from blood. The subset here: CD45RA+ positively selected. The source is a man in his thirties or forties in good health.

A word on this clone: Other nucleotide sequences from this sample produce the same CDR3. This chain uses TRBV10-1 with TRBJ2-7; no clear D gene. The CDR3 sequence is 12 residues long. Per the germline V gene, CDR1 is WNHNN and CDR2 is SYGVQD (reference sequence). Trimming removed 0 bases at V and 1 base at J, with 1 base between. The CDR3 sequence is CASSESSYEQYF. The CDR3 DNA reads as TGCGCCAGCAGTGAGTCATCCTACGAGCAGTACTTC.

The V and J genes are TRBV7-9 and TRBJ2-5; D perhaps matches TRBD1 (6 bases). The CDR3 spans 14 residues. The germline V gene has CDR1 SEHNR and CDR2 FQNEAQ (reference sequence). The germline V and J ends were trimmed by 2 bases and 5 bases, with 12 bases remaining between them. In DNA, the CDR3 is TGTGCCAGCAGCTTATGGGGGCTGGAGGAGACCCAGTACTTC. Its protein product is CASSLWGLEETQYF.

This chain links TRBV29-1 with TRBJ2-7, with TRBD2 as a possible D gene (7 bases). Trimming removed 0 bases from V and 0 bases from J, with 12 bases in between. The CDR3 consists of 15 residues. Germline V lookup: CDR1 SQVTM, CDR2 ANQGSEA. This chain's CDR3 is CSVEDGRGSSYEQYF. DNA of the CDR3: TGCAGCGTTGAAGATGGGAGGGGGAGCTCCTACGAGCAGTACTTC.

The rearrangement uses TRBV2 and TRBJ1-4, with D hard to call. The germline gives CDR1 SNHLY, CDR2 FYNNEI. Trimming stripped 5 bases from V and 0 bases from J, with 10 bases between. This CDR3 is 15 amino acids long. The CDR3 loop reads CASSQKLATNEKLFF. The CDR3 DNA reads as TGTGCCAGCAGTCAGAAGTTAGCAACTAATGAAAAACTGTTTTTT. The whole variable domain, filled in from reference TRBV2 and TRBJ1-4, reads EPEVTQTPSHQVTQMGQEVILRCVPISNHLYFYWYRQILGQKVEFLVSFYNNEISEKSEIFDDQFSVERPDGSNFTLKIRSTKLEDSAMYFCASSQKLATNEKLFFGSGTQLSVL.

This chain links TRBV9 with TRBJ2-7; D gene uncertain. In germline, CDR1 is SGDLS, CDR2 YYNGEE. The CDR3 spans 15 residues. The V and J ends lost 4 bases and 2 bases respectively, with 16 bases between them. CDR3 nucleotides: TGTGCCAGCAGCCCACATGGACGCGAGACCTACGAGCAGTACTTC. It encodes CASSPHGRETYEQYF.

The chain recombines TRBV9 with TRBJ2-7; possible D gene TRBD2, 5 bases. Trimming cost V 3 bases and J 6 bases, with 13 bases left between them. The CDR3 is made up of 13 amino acids. From germline, CDR1 is SGDLS and CDR2 YYNGEE. The CDR3 region is CASSARPAGEQYF. CDR3 DNA: TGTGCCAGCAGCGCAAGACCCGCGGGCGAGCAGTACTTC.

This chain uses TRBV9 with TRBJ2-1, with TRBD2 matching over 7 bases. V shed 4 bases and J 0 bases; nucleotides not matched to a gene: 4. The V gene's germline CDR1 is SGDLS and CDR2 YYNGEE. CDR3 size: 15 residues. Written as DNA, the CDR3 is TGTGCCAGCAGCCCAGGGACTAACTCCTACAATGAGCAGTTCTTC. Its translation: CASSPGTNSYNEQFF.

V is TRBV5-4 and J is TRBJ2-1; 12 bases are shared with TRBD2. The J segment lost 4 bases and the V segment lost 4 bases, leaving 3 bases of the junction unmatched. The CDR3 loop spans 15 amino acids. The germline gives CDR1 SGHNT, CDR2 YYREEE (reference sequence). CDR3 protein: CASSLTSGGYNEQFF. CDR3 nucleotide sequence: TGTGCCAGCAGCCTGACTAGCGGGGGATACAATGAGCAGTTCTTC.

This chain links TRBV5-5 with TRBJ2-1, with D possibly being TRBD1 (6 bases). There are 15 residues in the CDR3. V lost 1 base and J 6 bases, leaving 14 bases between the germline ends. The germline gives CDR1 SGHKS, CDR2 YYEKEE (reference sequence). The CDR3 region is CASSLLAGEVNEQFF. CDR3 in DNA: TGTGCCAGCAGCTTGCTGGCAGGGGAAGTCAATGAGCAGTTCTTC.

The chain joins TRBV6-5 to TRBJ2-7, with D possibly being TRBD1 or TRBD2 (5 bases each). The germline V gene has CDR1 MNHEY and CDR2 SVGAGI. The CDR3 totals 15 residues. With 5 bases removed from V and 2 bases from J, the gap between germline ends came to 16 bases. This CDR3 reads CASSNQRGPTYEQYF. CDR3 in DNA: TGTGCCAGCAGTAACCAACGGGGCCCCACCTACGAGCAGTACTTC.

J is TRBJ2-7 and V is TRBV19; either TRBD1 or TRBD2 may supply D (5 bases each). CDR3 length: 12 residues. Trimming cost V 3 bases and J 5 bases, with 8 bases left between them. Germline V gene data show CDR1 as LNHDA and CDR2 as SQIVND (reference sequence). CDR3 residues: CASSMRGDEQYF. The CDR3 coding sequence is TGTGCCAGTAGTATGAGGGGAGACGAGCAGTACTTC. The full variable domain, its missing parts supplied by reference TRBV19 and TRBJ2-7, is DGGITQSPKYLFRKEGQNVTLSCEQNLNHDAMYWYRQDPGQGLRLIYYSQIVNDFQKGDIAEGYSVSREKKESFPLTVTSAQKNPTAFYLCASSMRGDEQYFGPGTRLTVT.

CDR3 in DNA: TGTGCCAGCAGTGAGGGTTTAGGCAGCCAAGAGACCCAGTACTTC. Translated: CASSEGLGSQETQYF. V is TRBV25-1 and J is TRBJ2-5; D remains ambiguous. This CDR3 has 15 amino acids. The germline V gene has CDR1 MGHDK and CDR2 SYGVNS. V shed 3 bases and J shed 1 base, with 12 bases lying between them.

This clone was recorded at least ten times. V and J are TRBV9 and TRBJ2-2; no reliable D call. This CDR3 is 16 amino acids long. The ends were cut back, 0 bases at V and 5 bases at J, with 14 bases in the middle. Germline CDR1 and CDR2: SGDLS and YYNGEE. CDR3 region: CASSVEVSFLTGELFF. The DNA of the CDR3 is TGTGCCAGCAGCGTAGAGGTTAGCTTTTTGACCGGGGAGCTGTTTTTT.

The V gene is TRBV28, the J gene TRBJ2-7; 7 positions match TRBD2. The J segment lost 1 base and the V segment lost 6 bases, leaving 12 bases of the junction unmatched. Germline loops: CDR1 MDHEN, CDR2 SYDVKM. The CDR3 runs 16 residues. The CDR3 DNA is TGTGCCAGCAGGAGAAGCGGCGGGAGAGCTTCCTACGAGCAGTACTTC. It translates to CASRRSGGRASYEQYF.

The chain joins TRBV6-5 to TRBJ2-7, with 9 bases aligning to TRBD2. Losses at the gene ends were 5 bases for V and 7 bases for J; bases not matched to a gene: 12. Germline V gene sequence: CDR1 MNHEY, CDR2 SVGAGI. CDR3 length: 15 residues. CDR3 sequence reads: CASSRTSVRVREQYF. The CDR3 DNA follows: TGTGCCAGCAGTAGGACTAGCGTCAGGGTTCGTGAGCAGTACTTC.

The rearrangement links TRBV19 to TRBJ2-7; 8 bases are a match to TRBD2. With V trimmed by 10 bases and J by 3 bases, 11 bases remained unmatched. CDR1 is LNHDA, CDR2 SQIVND, per germline (reference sequence). The CDR3 length is 14 residues. The CDR3 reads CATGGGMLGYEQYF. DNA of the CDR3: TGTGCCACCGGGGGGGGCATGCTGGGCTACGAGCAGTACTTC.

V is TRBV27 and J is TRBJ2-1; D might be TRBD1 (5 bases). This CDR3 is built from 15 residues. CDR1 is MNHEY and CDR2 is SMNVEV in the germline V gene (reference sequence). Trimming shortened V by 2 bases and J by 2 bases, and 10 bases separated the two germline ends. CDR3 protein: CASSLQGRAYNEQFF. CDR3 nucleotide sequence: TGTGCCAGCAGTTTACAGGGTAGGGCCTACAATGAGCAGTTCTTC.

This chain joins TRBV11-2 and TRBJ2-7, with D perhaps TRBD1 (6 bases). Germline V gene sequence: CDR1 SGHAT, CDR2 FQNNGV. V lost 5 bases and J 4 bases, leaving 15 bases between the germline ends. The CDR3 extends over 14 amino acids. CDR3 nucleotides: TGTGCCAGCAGCCGGCCTGGGGGCATATACGAGCAGTACTTC. It translates to CASSRPGGIYEQYF.

The V gene is TRBV5-4, the J gene TRBJ2-2; tentative D call: TRBD2 (7 bases). The CDR3 length is 15 residues. The V gene's germline CDR1 is SGHNT and CDR2 YYREEE (reference sequence). Trimming took 4 bases from V and 4 from J, leaving 14 bases between them. CDR3 coding DNA: TGTGCCAGCAGCAGGAGGGGGGGTGGCACCGGGGAGCTGTTTTTT. It is translated as CASSRRGGGTGELFF.

The rearrangement uses TRBV29-1 and TRBJ2-5; 14 bases line up with TRBD2. From germline, CDR1 is SQVTM and CDR2 ANQGSEA. CDR3 size: 20 residues. The V and J ends lost 3 bases and 4 bases, in that order; junction bases with no gene match: 19. CDR3 nucleotides: TGCAGCGTTGAGGGATTAGGTGTGGGACTAGCGGGAGTCTGGATAGAGACCCAGTACTTC. It encodes CSVEGLGVGLAGVWIETQYF.

V usage is TRBV7-2 and J usage is TRBJ1-4; no definite D call. Per germline, CDR1 SGHTA and CDR2 FQGNSA. The CDR3 is made up of 14 amino acids. V was shortened by 1 base and J by 5 bases, with 8 bases between the two germline ends. CDR3 in amino acids: CASSLVWGNEKLFF. CDR3 in DNA: TGTGCCAGCAGCTTAGTGTGGGGAAATGAAAAACTGTTTTTT.

The chain links TRBV29-1 to TRBJ2-3; possibly TRBD1 for D (5 bases). Germline-derived CDR1 and CDR2 are SQVTM and ANQGSEA. Trimming took off 6 bases at V and 2 bases at J, with 15 bases between the two ends. This CDR3 has 14 residues. The CDR3, as DNA: TGCAGCGTGTTAGACAGACTCAACACAGATACGCAGTATTTT. This gives the protein CSVLDRLNTDTQYF.

V is TRBV27 and J is TRBJ1-5, with D maybe TRBD1 (5 bases). Trimming took off 3 bases at V and 7 bases at J, with 13 bases between the two ends. The V gene's germline CDR1 is MNHEY and CDR2 SMNVEV (reference sequence). The CDR3 is 14 residues long. This chain's CDR3 is CASSFGGMGQPQHF. CDR3 nucleotides: TGTGCCAGCAGTTTCGGGGGGATGGGGCAGCCCCAGCATTTT.